This note documents a single TCR beta chain sequence. No antigen is known for it. Genomic DNA of every subset was divided equally among multiple immunoSEQ plates. Data came from immunoSEQ multiplex PCR; TCRdb stores just in-frame clones and leaves some out. The sample has about 1,900,000 clones, about 95% seen once. This sample was included in a study of shared clonotypes between healthy human individuals. Overall study findings and caveats: Relative to clonotypes present in all four donors, those not shared had lower generation probabilities.

This CDR3 spans 15 amino acids. V dropped 6 bases and J dropped 0 bases, with 10 bases sitting between them. Germline lookup yields CDR1 SGDLS and CDR2 YYNGEE. In the naive CD8 group, cells lacked CD45RO and were positively selected for CCR7, so terminally differentiated effector memory CD45RA+ cells were left out. HIV-negative, healthy adults without recent acute infections or vaccinations were the donors. The receptor was isolated from a man between 18 and 29 years old in good health. The chain joins TRBV9 to TRBJ1-6; D call uncertain. Sequencing was done on a sample of naive CD8+ T cells sorted from blood. This chain's CDR3 is CASMRDSSYNSPLHF. CDR3 in DNA: TGTGCCAGCATGAGGGATAGCTCCTATAATTCACCCCTCCACTTT.